This TCR beta chain was captured by sequencing in a study of blood T cell repertoires in COVID-19 (dated by TCRdb to between 2020 and 2021). Study-wide context: The collaborator samples originated in the United States, Italy and Spain and spanned the acute and convalescent phases of COVID-19. The material from the prospective study consisted of cDNA or gDNA derived from T cells, B-cell-depleted T cells, or PBMCs. The dataset comprised deeply sampled blood TCRbeta repertoires from subjects exposed to, actively infected with, or recovered from COVID-19. The repertoires were released in a freely available public database intended as a resource for research on the immune response to SARS-CoV-2. Samples were obtained from the ongoing ImmuneRACE study (first 160 participants) and from 1,000 to 1,500 subjects provided by 6 global collaborators. Nearly every sample came with metadata listing a de-identified subject ID, COVID-19 status, age in years and sex. Where HLA class I and class II types were available, the types were taken from metadata supplied by the sample provider, not from assay-based typing.

The collaborating institutions used their own protocols to collect whole blood in K2EDTA tubes. For TCRbeta analysis, collaborators shipped samples in one of three forms: frozen whole blood, isolated PBMCs, or DNA extracted from either of those sample types. About this clone: It lacks a known antigen. No much larger clone is present one base from it, and per-base qualities are unavailable.

The immunoSEQ Assay, a bias-controlled multiplex PCR, was used to amplify TCRbeta CDR3 regions from genomic DNA. The authors' pipeline ran thus. The number of nucleated cells in each sample was estimated by amplification of reference gene primers within the assay. To quantify the absolute abundance of each unique TCRbeta CDR3 rearrangement, sequence reads were collapsed and filtered. For each sample, productive Simpson clonality was calculated as the square root of Simpson's diversity index across productive rearrangements. In TCRdb, the immuneACCESS table is reduced to in-frame sequences with V and J assigned. These tables do not hold every clone; where another copy was compared, an unresolved V gene accounts for under half, and the others remain unexplained. D and trimming were read from the DNA, whereas the V and J calls and clone size are those reported in that table. This sample gives approximately 200,000 clones in total; approximately 86% of them show up just once. In total, the top ten clones hold around 1.1% of the sample.

The investigation overall reported the following: Clinical and demographic metadata were provided uncurated, with the amount varying by source and participant.

The germline V gene yields SGHTA for CDR1 and FQGTGA for CDR2. The CDR3 covers 14 residues, taking in both the cysteine and the phenylalanine. The only DNA kept is the CDR3, 42 bases in frame from the first base. V sheds 5 bases and J sheds 9 bases, leaving 14 bases between their ends. The source is a man aged 25 to 45 with acute or convalescent COVID-19. The chain joins TRBV7-3 to TRBJ1-6; the D gene remains uncertain. Material for sequencing was peripheral blood. The DNA sequence is TGTGCCAGCAGCGAGAAGAGATCGGGTTCACCCCTCCACTTT. This encodes CASSEKRSGSPLHF.